These 5 T cell receptor beta chains were sequenced from one sample in a study of blood T cell repertoires in COVID-19. Profiled with immunoSEQ multiplex PCR; TCRdb holds only in-frame clones, not every one. In the table there are approximately 130,000 clones, roughly four fifths of which are singletons. Input material: peripheral blood. Source of these receptors: a human donor in a cohort sampled during active COVID-19.

The V and J genes are TRBV7-9 and TRBJ1-1; 7 nucleotides line up with TRBD1. The CDR3 is made up of 15 amino acids. Germline V gene data show CDR1 as SEHNR and CDR2 as FQNEAQ (reference sequence). V lost 5 bases and J lost 0; bases outside the gene matches: 6. The CDR3 coding sequence is TGTGCCAGCAGCCCTGCGGGACAGATGAACACTGAAGCTTTCTTT. This translates into CASSPAGQMNTEAFF.

This clone has only one observation. The gene calls are TRBV6-5 and TRBJ2-5, with 9 bases matching TRBD2. The CDR3 consists of 14 residues. Per the germline V gene, CDR1 is MNHEY and CDR2 is SVGAGI. J was trimmed by 4 bases and V by 8 bases; bases with no gene match: 8. CDR3 amino acids: CASSWRGGRETQYF. CDR3 coding DNA: TGTGCCAGCTCCTGGCGGGGGGGCCGAGAGACCCAGTACTTC.

The chain employs TRBV5-1 and TRBJ1-3; TRBD1 aligns across 10 bases. In germline, CDR1 is SGHRS, CDR2 YFSETQ. The V gene end was trimmed by 0 bases and the J gene end by 2 bases; junction bases not matched to a gene: 2. The CDR3 is 16 amino acids. DNA of the CDR3: TGCGCCAGCAGCTTGGTGACAGGGGGCACTGGAAACACCATATATTTT. Translated: CASSLVTGGTGNTIYF.

The rearrangement joins TRBV5-6 to TRBJ1-6; the match to TRBD1 covers 7 bases. The CDR3 sequence is 16 residues long. Germline V gene lookup returns CDR1 SGHDT and CDR2 YYEEEE. V lost 4 bases to trimming and J lost 7 bases; unmatched junction nucleotides: 11. CDR3 sequence: CASSPTPRDSNSPLHF. Here the CDR3 DNA reads TGTGCCAGCAGCCCAACCCCTCGGGACAGCAATTCACCCCTCCACTTT.

The chain links TRBV2 to TRBJ2-3; 10 nucleotides line up with TRBD1. This CDR3 has 15 residues. Trimming removed 5 bases from V and 4 bases from J; junction bases left unmatched: 6. Germline loops: CDR1 SNHLY, CDR2 FYNNEI. The CDR3 DNA reads TGTGCCAGCAGTTCCGACAGGGGGCTTTCAGATACGCAGTATTTT. It specifies CASSSDRGLSDTQYF.